The 30 T cell receptor beta chains given below trace back to one sample, sequenced in a study of T cell responses to AZD1222 COVID-19 vaccine. The repertoire was sequenced with immunoSEQ multiplex PCR; TCRdb's copy has only in-frame clones and lacks some. This sample yields around 140,000 clones, of which roughly 89% are seen a single time; roughly 1.5% belongs to the top ten. The material was peripheral blood, obtained 28 days after the second AZD1222 dose. These receptors all stem from an adult who received the AZD1222 COVID-19 vaccine.

This CDR3 reads CASSQPFNNYGYTF. The CDR3 DNA sequence: TGTGCCAGCAGTCAGCCTTTCAATAACTATGGCTACACCTTC. The rearrangement joins TRBV28 to TRBJ1-2; D is undetermined. V was trimmed by 5 bases and J by 1 base, leaving 11 bases between them. From germline, CDR1 is MDHEN and CDR2 SYDVKM. CDR3 length: 14 residues.

The rearrangement joins TRBV11-3 to TRBJ2-1, with 14 bases identical to TRBD2. The CDR3 spans 16 residues. CDR1 is SGHNT, CDR2 YENEEA, per germline. J gave up 7 bases and V 1 base, and 3 bases lay outside the gene matches. The chain's CDR3 is CASSLGLAGGFNEQFF. CDR3 sequence (DNA): TGTGCCAGCAGCTTAGGACTAGCGGGAGGGTTTAATGAGCAGTTCTTC.

The genes are TRBV5-1 and TRBJ1-5; TRBD1 agrees at 8 bases. The CDR3 is made up of 18 amino acids. The germline V gene encodes CDR1 SGHRS and CDR2 YFSETQ. The V gene end was trimmed by 7 bases and the J gene end by 1 base; junction bases not matched to a gene: 16. CDR3 loop: CASSGGRRGRGSNQPQHF. The CDR3 bases are TGCGCCAGCTCCGGGGGGCGCAGGGGGCGCGGGAGCAATCAGCCCCAGCATTTT.

This rearrangement joins TRBV14 to TRBJ2-7; D is unresolved. Between the trimmed V and J ends, which lost 3 bases and 7 bases, there was a span of 13 bases. CDR3 length: 13 residues. CDR1 SGHDN and CDR2 FVKESK come from the germline V gene. CDR3 in amino acids: CASSQDRASEQYF. The CDR3 DNA reads as TGTGCCAGCAGCCAGGACCGGGCGAGTGAGCAGTACTTC.

The chain employs TRBV27 and TRBJ2-1; 8 nucleotides align to TRBD2. The CDR3 has 18 amino acids. Germline CDR1 reads MNHEY; CDR2 reads SMNVEV (reference sequence). V dropped 0 bases and J dropped 2; count of bases not matched to a gene: 9. The CDR3 loop is CASSLSRLASSAYNEQFF. CDR3 sequence (DNA): TGTGCCAGCAGTTTATCGAGACTAGCGAGCAGTGCCTACAATGAGCAGTTCTTC.

The chain couples TRBV7-3 to TRBJ2-1; 9 nucleotides match TRBD2. J was trimmed by 16 bases and V by 3 bases; bases with no gene match: 16. CDR3 length: 15 amino acids. CDR1 SGHTA and CDR2 FQGTGA come from the germline V gene. The CDR3 loop reads CASSLGSGSSRQLFF. CDR3 coding DNA: TGTGCCAGCAGCTTGGGTAGCGGGAGCTCACGGCAGCTCTTCTTC.

The V and J genes are TRBV5-1 and TRBJ2-7, with D possibly matching TRBD1 (6 bases). The CDR3 runs to 14 residues. Germline CDR1 reads SGHRS; CDR2 reads YFSETQ. V was pared by 0 bases and J by 5 bases, with 12 bases between. In nucleotides, the CDR3 is TGCGCCAGCAGCTTGGACAGGGATCAGGACGAGCAGTACTTC. Residues: CASSLDRDQDEQYF. Filled out from reference TRBV5-1 and TRBJ2-7, the complete variable domain reads KAGVTQTPRYLIKTRGQQVTLSCSPISGHRSVSWYQQTPGQGLQFLFEYFSETQRNKGNFPGRFSGRQFSNSRSEMNVSTLELGDSALYLCASSLDRDQDEQYFGPGTRLTVT.

The CDR3 is CASSQETLAGVVTGELFF. Here the CDR3 DNA reads TGCGCCAGCAGCCAAGAGACTCTAGCGGGAGTCGTTACCGGGGAGCTGTTTTTT. V is TRBV4-1 and J is TRBJ2-2; 10 bases map to TRBD2. This CDR3 has 18 residues. Germline loops: CDR1 MGHRA, CDR2 YSYEKL. The trim removed 0 bases at V and 5 bases at J, leaving 9 bases unmatched.

CDR3 DNA sequence: TGTGCCAGTAGTATAGGCAGCCCCTTAAACACTGAAGCTTTCTTT. This gives the protein CASSIGSPLNTEAFF. V gene TRBV19 combines with J gene TRBJ1-1; D is undetermined. Looked up from germline, CDR1 is LNHDA and CDR2 is SQIVND (reference sequence). Trimming left V 1 base short and J 2 bases short, with 11 bases between. The length of the CDR3 is 15 residues.

The chain employs TRBV19 and TRBJ1-5; D not resolved. The CDR3 is made up of 16 amino acids. V lost 8 bases and J 6 bases, leaving 23 bases between the germline ends. Looked up from germline, CDR1 is LNHDA and CDR2 is SQIVND (reference sequence). The CDR3 sequence: CASGPSGRTVGQPQHF. The DNA for the CDR3 is TGTGCCAGTGGGCCCTCTGGACGGACCGTTGGTCAGCCCCAGCATTTT.

This chain connects TRBV25-1 to TRBJ1-2, with no clear D. V was trimmed by 8 bases and J by 4 bases, leaving 14 bases between them. The CDR3 sequence is 13 residues long. The V gene's germline CDR1 is MGHDK and CDR2 SYGVNS. CDR3 sequence reads: CASAFPKSYGYTF. In DNA form, the CDR3 reads TGTGCCAGCGCCTTCCCGAAGAGCTATGGCTACACCTTC.

In DNA form, the CDR3 reads TGCGCCAGCAGCTTGGATGGGTTCGACGAAAAACTGTTTTTT. The encoded protein is CASSLDGFDEKLFF. This chain links TRBV5-1 with TRBJ1-4; no definite D call. The CDR3 covers 14 residues. Germline CDR1 and CDR2: SGHRS and YFSETQ. The germline V and J ends were trimmed by 0 bases and 8 bases, with 11 bases remaining between them. Full variable domain (outside the CDR3, taken from reference TRBV5-1 and TRBJ1-4): KAGVTQTPRYLIKTRGQQVTLSCSPISGHRSVSWYQQTPGQGLQFLFEYFSETQRNKGNFPGRFSGRQFSNSRSEMNVSTLELGDSALYLCASSLDGFDEKLFFGSGTQLSVL.

The chain has TRBV5-6 and TRBJ1-6; D ambiguous. The CDR3 has 12 amino acids. CDR1 is SGHDT, CDR2 YYEEEE, per germline. V lost 4 bases, J lost 10 bases, and 9 bases lay in between. CDR3 bases: TGTGCCAGCAGCAGGTCGTTGTCACCCCTCCACTTT. This encodes CASSRSLSPLHF.

The gene calls are TRBV27 and TRBJ1-1; 10 bases fit TRBD1. This CDR3 is built from 16 residues. J was trimmed by 5 bases and V by 7 bases; bases with no gene match: 13. CDR1 and CDR2 (germline): MNHEY, SMNVEV (reference sequence). The CDR3 bases are TGTGCCAGCACAGAGACTTCGGACAGGGGGTATACTGAAGCTTTCTTT. It yields the protein CASTETSDRGYTEAFF.

This CDR3 is CSVEDMQGRGSGYTF. CDR3 DNA: TGCAGCGTTGAAGACATGCAGGGGAGAGGGTCTGGCTACACCTTC. The chain joins TRBV29-1 to TRBJ1-2; possible D gene TRBD1, 6 bases. Germline CDR1 and CDR2: SQVTM and ANQGSEA. The V and J ends lost 0 bases and 7 bases respectively, with 18 bases between them. The length of the CDR3 is 15 residues. Supplemented by reference TRBV29-1 and TRBJ1-2, the full variable domain reads SAVISQKPSRDICQRGTSLTIQCQVDSQVTMMFWYRQQPGQSLTLIATANQGSEATYESGFVIDKFPISRPNLTFSTLTVSNMSPEDSSIYLCSVEDMQGRGSGYTFGSGTRLTVV.

This chain links TRBV4-2 with TRBJ2-7; possible D gene TRBD1, 6 bases. The CDR3 runs 15 residues. V lost 5 bases and J 5 bases, leaving 19 bases between the germline ends. Germline assignment: CDR1 LGHNA and CDR2 YNFKEQ. The CDR3 DNA reads as TGTGCCAGCAGCTACTCTACAGGGACCCCTGACGAGCAGTACTTC. Its translation: CASSYSTGTPDEQYF.

The chain links TRBV4-1 to TRBJ1-4; TRBD1 might be the D (6 bases). The CDR3 runs 16 residues. Germline V gives CDR1 MGHRA, CDR2 YSYEKL. The germline V and J ends were trimmed by 0 bases and 5 bases, with 13 bases remaining between them. This chain's CDR3 is CASSQDGFTGNEKLFF. The CDR3 nucleotides read TGCGCCAGCAGCCAAGACGGGTTTACAGGGAATGAAAAACTGTTTTTT.

The chain joins TRBV24-1 to TRBJ2-5, with D unclear. V was trimmed by 3 bases and J by 3 bases, leaving 7 bases between them. The CDR3 consists of 13 residues. Germline-derived CDR1 and CDR2 are KGHDR and SFDVKD. CDR3 sequence: CATSDQAEETQYF. The CDR3 DNA follows: TGTGCCACCAGTGATCAGGCTGAAGAGACCCAGTACTTC.

The V call is TRBV7-2, the J call TRBJ1-3; D remains ambiguous. The CDR3 extends over 14 amino acids. V lost 0 bases to trimming and J lost 2 bases, with 5 bases between them. Germline CDR1 reads SGHTA; CDR2 reads FQGNSA. The CDR3 reads CASSLAGTGNTIYF. The CDR3 DNA sequence: TGTGCCAGCAGCTTAGCAGGGACTGGAAACACCATATATTTT.

The chain recombines TRBV19 with TRBJ1-6; D not resolved. The CDR3 runs 15 residues. V lost 5 bases, J lost 9 bases, and 17 bases lay in between. Germline loops: CDR1 LNHDA, CDR2 SQIVND (reference sequence). CDR3 sequence reads: CASSAWVAFPSPLHF. CDR3 in DNA: TGTGCCAGTAGTGCGTGGGTAGCGTTCCCTTCACCCCTCCACTTT.

The rearrangement uses TRBV3-1 (or the pseudogene TRBV3-2) and TRBJ2-2, with a weak D call TRBD2 (5 bases). Germline V CDR1 and CDR2: LGHDT, YNNKEL (reference sequence). The CDR3 runs to 14 residues. V gave up 2 bases and J gave up 4 bases, with 8 bases separating them. The CDR3, as DNA: TGTGCCAGCAGCCAATTGGGAGTCACCGGGGAGCTGTTTTTT. Translated: CASSQLGVTGELFF.

This clone was recorded once. The chain carries TRBV28 and TRBJ1-5, with D unresolved. This CDR3 spans 14 amino acids. CDR1 is MDHEN and CDR2 is SYDVKM in the germline V gene. Trimming left V 2 bases short and J 4 bases short, with 9 bases between. The CDR3, as DNA: TGTGCCAGCAGTTTAGGTACGGTAAATCAGCCCCAGCATTTT. This codes for CASSLGTVNQPQHF. Together with reference TRBV28 and TRBJ1-5, the CDR3 gives the full variable domain: DVKVTQSSRYLVKRTGEKVFLECVQDMDHENMFWYRQDPGLGLRLIYFSYDVKMKEKGDIPEGYSVSREKKERFSLILESASTNQTSMYLCASSLGTVNQPQHFGDGTRLSIL.

The chain uses TRBV4-1 and TRBJ2-7; 9 bases line up with TRBD2. The germline V gene has CDR1 MGHRA and CDR2 YSYEKL. The CDR3 has 19 amino acids. The V and J ends lost 0 bases and 2 bases, in that order; junction bases with no gene match: 14. Here the CDR3 DNA reads TGCGCCAGCAGCCAAGATCCGGTAGCGGGAGAGGGTTCGGCCTACGAGCAGTACTTC. Its protein product is CASSQDPVAGEGSAYEQYF.

V usage is TRBV5-1 and J usage is TRBJ1-2; D is perhaps TRBD1 (6 bases). V dropped 3 bases and J dropped 6 bases, with 18 bases sitting between them. The CDR3 loop spans 15 amino acids. Looked up from germline, CDR1 is SGHRS and CDR2 is YFSETQ. This CDR3 is CASSSTHGGRDGYTF. Written as DNA, the CDR3 is TGCGCCAGCAGCTCTACACATGGGGGCCGTGATGGCTACACCTTC.

The rearrangement links TRBV30 to TRBJ1-4; perhaps TRBD1 as D (5 bases). Germline V gene data show CDR1 as GTSNPN and CDR2 as SVGIG (reference sequence). The CDR3 sequence is 14 residues long. The V gene lost 8 bases and the J gene lost 6 bases, with 19 bases spanning the gap. The CDR3 DNA is TGTGCCATGGAATGGGGACTAGCCGATGAAAAACTGTTTTTT. It encodes CAMEWGLADEKLFF.

This clone has just one count. The CDR3 reads CASSPVLSSYNEQFF. CDR3 DNA sequence: TGTGCCAGCAGCCCTGTATTGAGCTCCTACAATGAGCAGTTCTTC. The chain employs TRBV7-9 and TRBJ2-1; D ambiguous. V dropped 5 bases and J dropped 0 bases, with 11 bases sitting between them. The CDR3 spans 15 residues. Germline loops: CDR1 SEHNR, CDR2 FQNEAQ (reference sequence). Based on the CDR3 plus reference TRBV7-9 and TRBJ2-1, the full variable domain is DTGVSQNPRHKITKRGQNVTFRCDPISEHNRLYWYRQTLGQGPEFLTYFQNEAQLEKSRLLSDRFSAERPKGSFSTLEIQRTEQGDSAMYLCASSPVLSSYNEQFFGPGTRLTVL.

V gene TRBV30 combines with J gene TRBJ1-2, with no clear D. In germline, CDR1 is GTSNPN, CDR2 SVGIG (reference sequence). Trimming cost V 1 base and J 8 bases, with 14 bases left between them. This CDR3 is built from 13 residues. The chain's CDR3 is CAWSATPRRGYTF. The CDR3 DNA sequence: TGTGCCTGGAGTGCCACACCTAGGCGGGGCTACACCTTC.

CDR3 region: CARGLALREQFF. CDR3 nucleotides: TGTGCCAGGGGGTTGGCGCTTCGGGAGCAGTTCTTC. V gene TRBV21-1 combines with J gene TRBJ2-1. TRBV21-1 is given as a pseudogene. There are 12 residues in the CDR3.

The genes are TRBV6-6 and TRBJ1-3; TRBD1 might be the D (6 bases). V was cut by 2 bases and J by 1 base, with 9 bases left in between. This CDR3 has 15 amino acids. CDR1 and CDR2 from the germline V gene are MNHNY and SVGAGI (reference sequence). Here the CDR3 reads CASSYGQGSGNTIYF. CDR3 nucleotides: TGTGCCAGCAGTTACGGGCAGGGGTCTGGAAACACCATATATTTT.

The chain combines TRBV28 with TRBJ1-5, with a tentative D call TRBD1 (6 bases). CDR3 length: 16 amino acids. Germline V gene sequence: CDR1 MDHEN, CDR2 SYDVKM. Trimming pared 3 bases from V and 5 bases from J, leaving 17 bases between. The CDR3 sequence is CASSLRTVTRHQPQHF. CDR3 in DNA: TGTGCCAGCAGTTTGAGGACAGTAACAAGACATCAGCCCCAGCATTTT.